This entry is about one T cell receptor (beta chain). The record originates from a study of neoadjuvant nivolumab and ipilimumab in lung cancer. Method: immunoSEQ multiplex PCR; TCRdb's copy keeps in-frame clones and lacks some. The sample has about 10,000 clones; roughly four fifths are singletons. The V gene's germline CDR1 is SNHLY and CDR2 FYNNEI. J was trimmed by 3 bases and V by 1 base; bases with no gene match: 8. This CDR3 region has 16 residues. This clonotype was obtained from an adult with non-small cell lung cancer. Sequencing was performed on peripheral blood, taken before neoadjuvant nivolumab, alone or with ipilimumab. The chain links TRBV2 to TRBJ2-7; 8 nucleotides match TRBD2. The CDR3 region has the DNA TGTGCCAGCAGTGAAGGGAGAGCGGGAGATAGCTACGAGCAGTACTTC. Translation gives CASSEGRAGDSYEQYF.